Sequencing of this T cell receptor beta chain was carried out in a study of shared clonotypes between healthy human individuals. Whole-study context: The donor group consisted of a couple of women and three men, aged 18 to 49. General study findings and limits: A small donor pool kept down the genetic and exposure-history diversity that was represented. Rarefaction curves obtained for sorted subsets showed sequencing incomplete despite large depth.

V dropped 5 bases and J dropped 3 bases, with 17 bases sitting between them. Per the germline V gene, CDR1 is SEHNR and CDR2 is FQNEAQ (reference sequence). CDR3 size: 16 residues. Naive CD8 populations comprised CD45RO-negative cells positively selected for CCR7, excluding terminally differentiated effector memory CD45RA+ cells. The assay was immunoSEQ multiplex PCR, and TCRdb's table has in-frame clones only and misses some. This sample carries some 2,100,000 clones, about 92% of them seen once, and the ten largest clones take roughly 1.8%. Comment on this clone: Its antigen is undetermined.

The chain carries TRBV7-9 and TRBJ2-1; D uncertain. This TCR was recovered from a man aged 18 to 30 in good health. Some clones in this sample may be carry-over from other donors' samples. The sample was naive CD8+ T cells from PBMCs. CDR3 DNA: TGTGCCAGCAGCCCCGCGGACGGGCTTCACTACAATGAGCAGTTCTTC. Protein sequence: CASSPADGLHYNEQFF.